The 25 T cell receptor beta chains given below trace back to one sample, sequenced in a study of cytomegalovirus exposure and HLA in healthy donors. The PCR used 60 Vbeta and 13 Jbeta primers. Sequencing used immunoSEQ multiplex PCR; TCRdb keeps in-frame clones, though not all of them. The table lists about 160,000 clones, approximately 80% of them singletons. Input material: PBMCs. The receptors derive from a man under 40 in good health and CMV-seronegative.

The V and J genes are TRBV15 and TRBJ1-2; D may be TRBD1 (5 bases). CDR1 is LNHNV, CDR2 YYDKDF, per germline (reference sequence). Trimming shortened V by 5 bases and J by 3 bases, and 19 bases separated the two germline ends. CDR3 length: 16 amino acids. This CDR3 reads CATSFNQEGSYYGYTF. In DNA form, the CDR3 reads TGTGCCACCAGCTTCAACCAGGAGGGGTCGTACTATGGCTACACCTTC.

The chain links TRBV9 to TRBJ2-2; 9 bases match TRBD2. The CDR3 runs to 16 residues. Trimming cost V 4 bases and J 1 base; bases outside gene matches: 5. CDR1 SGDLS and CDR2 YYNGEE come from the germline V gene. The CDR3 DNA reads as TGTGCCAGCAGCTCCGGGACTAGCTGGAACACCGGGGAGCTGTTTTTT. As protein: CASSSGTSWNTGELFF.

The chain links TRBV27 to TRBJ1-6; D is ambiguous. The CDR3 runs 12 residues. The V end was cut by 6 bases, the J end by 7 bases, with 7 bases between. Per the germline V gene, CDR1 is MNHEY and CDR2 is SMNVEV (reference sequence). The CDR3: CASRRLNSPLHF. DNA of the CDR3: TGTGCCAGCAGACGACTAAATTCACCCCTCCACTTT.

The V and J genes are TRBV29-1 and TRBJ2-2; the D is unclear. The CDR3 covers 12 residues. With 4 bases removed from V and 1 base from J, the gap between germline ends came to 4 bases. Germline V gene sequence: CDR1 SQVTM, CDR2 ANQGSEA. The CDR3 sequence is CSVVRNTGELFF. The CDR3 nucleotides read TGCAGCGTTGTCAGGAACACCGGGGAGCTGTTTTTT.

The chain recombines TRBV9 with TRBJ1-5; the D gene is possibly TRBD1 (5 bases). Per the germline V gene, CDR1 is SGDLS and CDR2 is YYNGEE. The CDR3 length is 15 residues. V lost 4 bases, J lost 2 bases, and 13 bases lay in between. The CDR3 DNA is TGTGCCAGCAGCCTGGAGGGGTGGGGCAATCAGCCCCAGCATTTT. This encodes CASSLEGWGNQPQHF. Together with reference TRBV9 and TRBJ1-5, the CDR3 gives the full variable domain: DSGVTQTPKHLITATGQRVTLRCSPRSGDLSVYWYQQSLDQGLQFLIQYYNGEERAKGNILERFSAQQFPDLHSELNLSSLELGDSALYFCASSLEGWGNQPQHFGDGTRLSIL.

The chain is built from TRBV14 and TRBJ2-1; 8 nucleotides agree with TRBD1. Trimming took 3 bases from V and 7 from J; bases not matched to a gene: 14. This CDR3 is built from 17 residues. Germline V gene data show CDR1 as SGHDN and CDR2 as FVKESK. Here the CDR3 reads CASSHRTGPSSGNEQFF. The CDR3 DNA reads TGTGCCAGCAGCCACAGGACAGGGCCTTCTTCGGGAAATGAGCAGTTCTTC.

The chain is built from TRBV6-5 and TRBJ2-3; D perhaps matches TRBD1 (5 bases). There are 14 residues in the CDR3. V shed 6 bases and J shed 2 bases, with 12 bases lying between them. Germline V gives CDR1 MNHEY, CDR2 SVGAGI. The CDR3 protein is CASSSDRLTDTQYF. The CDR3 DNA follows: TGTGCCAGCAGCTCCGACAGACTCACAGATACGCAGTATTTT.

This chain joins TRBV5-1 and TRBJ1-1; no firm D call. The CDR3 is 18 residues long. Germline V gene sequence: CDR1 SGHRS, CDR2 YFSETQ. Deletions cut 1 base from V and 1 base from J, with 20 bases between. This chain's CDR3 is CASSLIGRHGVGNTEAFF. The DNA for the CDR3 is TGCGCCAGCAGCTTGATCGGTCGACACGGGGTTGGGAACACTGAAGCTTTCTTT.

The chain couples TRBV28 to TRBJ2-1; TRBD1 aligns across 7 bases. V trimming: 4 bases; J trimming: 8 bases; junction bases outside the gene matches: 5. The germline V gene encodes CDR1 MDHEN and CDR2 SYDVKM. This CDR3 is built from 13 residues. The chain's CDR3 is CASSSTGLDEQFF. The CDR3 DNA is TGTGCCAGCAGTTCGACAGGGCTCGATGAGCAGTTCTTC.

The chain uses TRBV10-3 and TRBJ2-7, with TRBD1 identical over 10 bases. Germline V gene sequence: CDR1 ENHRY, CDR2 SYGVKD. This CDR3 has 14 residues. The V gene end was trimmed by 10 bases and the J gene end by 5 bases; junction bases not matched to a gene: 11. CDR3 region: CATFAGTGVHEQYF. The DNA for the CDR3 is TGTGCCACCTTCGCCGGGACAGGGGTCCACGAGCAGTACTTC.

The rearrangement joins TRBV6-1 to TRBJ1-2, with D unresolved. Per germline, CDR1 MNHNS and CDR2 SASEGT. V lost 6 bases to trimming and J lost 4 bases, with 15 bases between them. This CDR3 is built from 14 residues. The CDR3 DNA follows: TGTGCCAGCAGCCTGGAACCGGGTAGCTATGGCTACACCTTC. Translated: CASSLEPGSYGYTF.

The chain employs TRBV2 and TRBJ1-1; D is uncertain. V was clipped by 8 bases and J by 1 base, with 11 bases between them. Germline V gives CDR1 SNHLY, CDR2 FYNNEI. The length of the CDR3 is 13 residues. The CDR3 region has the DNA TGTGCCAGCGTTAGTGGAGGGAACACTGAAGCTTTCTTT. Protein product: CASVSGGNTEAFF.

This chain connects TRBV7-2 to TRBJ2-1; TRBD1 matches 9 bases. Trimming took 1 base from V and 6 from J; bases not matched to a gene: 10. Germline V gene sequence: CDR1 SGHTA, CDR2 FQGNSA. This CDR3 has 17 residues. The CDR3 DNA reads as TGTGCCAGCAGCTTAGTGGCCGGGACAGGGCGTACCAATGAGCAGTTCTTC. Its translation: CASSLVAGTGRTNEQFF.

The chain employs TRBV7-3 and TRBJ2-1; 7 bases are shared with TRBD2. The CDR3 length is 14 residues. The germline gives CDR1 SGHTA, CDR2 FQGTGA. V gave up 5 bases and J gave up 8 bases; unmatched junction bases: 9. CDR3 protein: CASSARAGRDEQFF. Written as DNA, the CDR3 is TGTGCCAGCAGCGCAAGGGCAGGGAGGGATGAGCAGTTCTTC.

Only a few counts were recorded for this clone. The chain carries TRBV7-9 and TRBJ2-7, with 8 bases aligning to TRBD1. The CDR3 spans 13 residues. Germline V gene lookup returns CDR1 SEHNR and CDR2 FQNEAQ (reference sequence). With 2 bases clipped from V and 5 bases from J, the junction kept 2 bases outside the gene matches. CDR3 region: CASSLLQGDEQYF. CDR3 coding DNA: TGTGCCAGCAGCTTACTACAGGGGGACGAGCAGTACTTC.

The rearrangement links TRBV13 to TRBJ2-3, with D possibly TRBD1 on 6 matching bases. CDR1 is PRHDT and CDR2 is FYEKMQ in the germline V gene (reference sequence). With 6 bases removed from V and 5 bases from J, the gap between germline ends came to 15 bases. This CDR3 is built from 14 residues. The chain's CDR3 is CASSLLRGIDTQYF. Written as DNA, the CDR3 is TGTGCCAGCAGTCTCCTCAGGGGCATAGATACGCAGTATTTT.

This chain links TRBV6-6 with TRBJ1-1; unclear D gene. Germline V gene lookup returns CDR1 MNHNY and CDR2 SVGAGI (reference sequence). Trimming pared 0 bases from V and 4 bases from J, leaving 12 bases between. The CDR3 is made up of 15 amino acids. This CDR3 reads CASSYSRSPGTEAFF. CDR3 in DNA: TGTGCCAGCAGTTACTCCCGGAGTCCGGGCACTGAAGCTTTCTTT.

This chain connects TRBV7-9 to TRBJ1-4; 7 nucleotides align to TRBD1. The CDR3 consists of 14 residues. CDR1 and CDR2 from the germline V gene are SEHNR and FQNEAQ (reference sequence). V lost 1 base and J lost 7; bases outside the gene matches: 3. Here the CDR3 reads CASSLVGTVEKLFF. CDR3 DNA sequence: TGTGCCAGCAGCTTAGTGGGGACAGTTGAAAAACTGTTTTTT.

The gene calls are TRBV19 and TRBJ2-7; 10 bases are a match to TRBD2. J gave up 6 bases and V 6 bases, and 8 bases lay outside the gene matches. The CDR3 extends over 14 amino acids. Germline V gene sequence: CDR1 LNHDA, CDR2 SQIVND (reference sequence). CDR3 region: CASRGLAGVGEQYF. The CDR3 DNA follows: TGTGCCAGTAGGGGGCTAGCGGGAGTCGGCGAGCAGTACTTC.

V gene TRBV29-1 combines with J gene TRBJ2-1; D is possibly TRBD2 (6 bases). Germline-derived CDR1 and CDR2 are SQVTM and ANQGSEA. The CDR3 has 11 amino acids. The V and J ends lost 2 bases and 10 bases respectively, with 9 bases between them. This CDR3 is CSVEMAGEQFF. CDR3 nucleotides: TGCAGCGTTGAAATGGCGGGGGAGCAGTTCTTC.

The rearrangement uses TRBV5-6 and TRBJ1-5, with 7 bases that match TRBD1. Per the germline V gene, CDR1 is SGHDT and CDR2 is YYEEEE. V shed 2 bases, J shed 6 bases, and the junction held 5 bases outside the gene matches. There are 14 residues in the CDR3. The CDR3 DNA follows: TGTGCCAGCAGCTTACAGGGGTACGTTCAGCCCCAGCATTTT. It specifies CASSLQGYVQPQHF.

J is TRBJ2-1 and V is TRBV9; 7 bases align to TRBD2. CDR1 and CDR2 (germline): SGDLS, YYNGEE. The CDR3 consists of 16 residues. The V gene end was trimmed by 7 bases and the J gene end by 7 bases; junction bases not matched to a gene: 17. CDR3 bases: TGTGCCAGCGGCCTGTCGGCCAGCGGGATCGGGAATGAGCAGTTCTTC. Amino acids: CASGLSASGIGNEQFF. Combining the CDR3 with reference TRBV9 and TRBJ2-1 gives the whole variable domain DSGVTQTPKHLITATGQRVTLRCSPRSGDLSVYWYQQSLDQGLQFLIQYYNGEERAKGNILERFSAQQFPDLHSELNLSSLELGDSALYFCASGLSASGIGNEQFFGPGTRLTVL.

The rearrangement joins TRBV19 to TRBJ1-4, with 7 bases matching TRBD1. This CDR3 has 17 residues. With 7 bases clipped from V and 7 bases from J, the junction kept 18 bases outside the gene matches. CDR1 and CDR2 from the germline V gene are LNHDA and SQIVND (reference sequence). CDR3 sequence reads: CASTRTKGALVGEKLFF. The DNA for the CDR3 is TGTGCCAGTACCCGCACAAAGGGGGCCCTAGTGGGTGAAAAACTGTTTTTT.

The chain uses TRBV11-1 and TRBJ2-1; D may be TRBD1 (5 bases). Germline CDR1 and CDR2: SGHAT and FQDESV (reference sequence). The CDR3 consists of 14 residues. With 6 bases removed from V and 4 bases from J, the gap between germline ends came to 13 bases. CDR3 sequence (DNA): TGTGCCAGCAGTCACACGGACAAGTACAATGAGCAGTTCTTC. This encodes CASSHTDKYNEQFF. The full variable domain, its missing parts supplied by reference TRBV11-1 and TRBJ2-1, is EAEVAQSPRYKITEKSQAVAFWCDPISGHATLYWYRQILGQGPELLVQFQDESVVDDSQLPKDRFSAERLKGVDSTLKIQPAELGDSAMYLCASSHTDKYNEQFFGPGTRLTVL.

The V gene is TRBV7-8, the J gene TRBJ2-5; TRBD1 matches at 9 bases. This CDR3 region has 15 residues. CDR1 SGHVS and CDR2 FQNEAQ come from the germline V gene. J lost 4 bases, V lost 5 bases, and 8 bases had no gene match. The CDR3 DNA reads as TGTGCCAGCAGCATGACAGGGGGATTAAGAGAGACCCAGTACTTC. Translation: CASSMTGGLRETQYF.